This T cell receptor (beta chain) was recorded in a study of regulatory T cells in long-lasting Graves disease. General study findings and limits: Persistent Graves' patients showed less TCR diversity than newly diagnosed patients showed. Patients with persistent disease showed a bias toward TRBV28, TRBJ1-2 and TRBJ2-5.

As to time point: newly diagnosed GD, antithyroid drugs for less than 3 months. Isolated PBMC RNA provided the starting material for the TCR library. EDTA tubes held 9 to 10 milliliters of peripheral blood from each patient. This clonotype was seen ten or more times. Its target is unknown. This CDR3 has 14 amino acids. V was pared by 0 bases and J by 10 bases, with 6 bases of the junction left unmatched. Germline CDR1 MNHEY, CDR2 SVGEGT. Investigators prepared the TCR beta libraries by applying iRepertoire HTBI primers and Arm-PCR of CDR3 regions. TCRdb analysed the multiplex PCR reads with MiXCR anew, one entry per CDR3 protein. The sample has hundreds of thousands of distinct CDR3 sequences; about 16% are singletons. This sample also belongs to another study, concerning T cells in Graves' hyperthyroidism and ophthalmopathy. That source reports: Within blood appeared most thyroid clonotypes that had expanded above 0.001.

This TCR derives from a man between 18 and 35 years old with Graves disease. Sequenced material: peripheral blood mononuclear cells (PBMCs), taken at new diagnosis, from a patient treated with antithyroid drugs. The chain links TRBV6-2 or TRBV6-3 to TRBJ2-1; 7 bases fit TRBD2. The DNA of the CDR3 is TGTGCCAGCAGTTACTCACCGACTAGCATGGAGCAGTTCTTC. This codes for CASSYSPTSMEQFF.